The subject of this entry is one T cell receptor (beta chain). Its antigen is undetermined. UMI-labeled 5' RACE was used, and it produced the TCR beta libraries. Authors' methods: Between about 2,900 and 20,000 functional CDR3 beta clonotypes were found per TCR beta library. From its re-call of the 5' RACE reads, TCRdb lists each CDR3 protein once, without DNA. Clone size and V and J calls follow TCRdb, not the original study. This sample carries around 9,800 distinct CDR3 sequences, with less than 20% going to the ten biggest clones. This record belongs to a study of human CD8 memory T cell subsets. The study, taken as a whole, reports: Similarly high diversity marked stem-like memory and precursor exhausted T cells, unlike effector memory cells. Between stem-like memory and precursor exhausted T cell repertoires, overlap was minimal.

The CDR3 has 17 amino acids. The germline CDR1 and CDR2 sequences are SGHNT and YENEEA. V and J are TRBV11-3 and TRBJ2-1; TCRdb calls TRBD2, which cannot be checked without DNA. Specimen: CD8+ T cells from PBMCs. This sequence was found in a human donor in good health. The CDR3 protein is CASSSIGASGVTGEQFF.